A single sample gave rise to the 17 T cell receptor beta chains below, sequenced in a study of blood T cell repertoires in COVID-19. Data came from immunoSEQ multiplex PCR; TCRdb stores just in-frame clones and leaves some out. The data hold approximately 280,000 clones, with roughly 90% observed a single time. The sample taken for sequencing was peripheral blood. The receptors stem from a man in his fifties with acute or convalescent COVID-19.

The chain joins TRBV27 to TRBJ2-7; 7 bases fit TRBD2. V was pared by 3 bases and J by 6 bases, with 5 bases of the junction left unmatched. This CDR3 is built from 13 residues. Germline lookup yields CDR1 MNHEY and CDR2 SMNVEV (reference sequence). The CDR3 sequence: CASSFSGEGEQYF. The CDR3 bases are TGTGCCAGCAGTTTTTCCGGGGAGGGCGAGCAGTACTTC.

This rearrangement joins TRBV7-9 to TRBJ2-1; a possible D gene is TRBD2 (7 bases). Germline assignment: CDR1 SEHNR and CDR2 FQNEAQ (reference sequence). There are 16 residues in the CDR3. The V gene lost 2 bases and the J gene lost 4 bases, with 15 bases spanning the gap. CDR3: CASSLRGGFSYNEQFF. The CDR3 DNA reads TGTGCCAGCAGCTTACGCGGGGGCTTCTCGTACAATGAGCAGTTCTTC.

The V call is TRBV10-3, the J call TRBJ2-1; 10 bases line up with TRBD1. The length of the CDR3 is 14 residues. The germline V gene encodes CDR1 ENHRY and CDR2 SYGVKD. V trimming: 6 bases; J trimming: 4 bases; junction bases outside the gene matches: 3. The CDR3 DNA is TGTGCCATCAGCACGGGACAGGGGTACAATGAGCAGTTCTTC. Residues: CAISTGQGYNEQFF.

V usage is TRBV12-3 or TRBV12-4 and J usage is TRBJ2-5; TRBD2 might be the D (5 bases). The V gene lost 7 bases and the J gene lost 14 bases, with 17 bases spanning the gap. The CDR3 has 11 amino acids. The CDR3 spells CASTESRDIYF. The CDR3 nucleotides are TGTGCCAGCACCGAAAGCCGGGATATTTACTTC.

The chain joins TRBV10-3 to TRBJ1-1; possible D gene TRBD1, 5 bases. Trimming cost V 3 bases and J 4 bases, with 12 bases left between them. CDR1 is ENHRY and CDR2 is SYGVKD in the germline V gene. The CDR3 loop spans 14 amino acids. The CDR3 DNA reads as TGTGCCATCAGTGAACAGGATGAAGGCACTGAAGCTTTCTTT. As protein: CAISEQDEGTEAFF.

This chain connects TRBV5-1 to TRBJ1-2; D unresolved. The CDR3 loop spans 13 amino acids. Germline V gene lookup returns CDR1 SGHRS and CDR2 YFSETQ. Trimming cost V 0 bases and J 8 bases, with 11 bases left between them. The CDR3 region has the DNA TGCGCCAGCAGCTTGGACCACTCCCGGGGCTACACCTTC. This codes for CASSLDHSRGYTF.

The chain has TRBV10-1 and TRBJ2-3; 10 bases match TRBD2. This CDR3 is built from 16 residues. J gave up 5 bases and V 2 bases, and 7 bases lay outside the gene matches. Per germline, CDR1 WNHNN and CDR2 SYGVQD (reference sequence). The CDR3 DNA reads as TGCGCCAGCAGTGAGGCAGCGGGGGGGCCCGGAGATACGCAGTATTTT. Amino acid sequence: CASSEAAGGPGDTQYF.

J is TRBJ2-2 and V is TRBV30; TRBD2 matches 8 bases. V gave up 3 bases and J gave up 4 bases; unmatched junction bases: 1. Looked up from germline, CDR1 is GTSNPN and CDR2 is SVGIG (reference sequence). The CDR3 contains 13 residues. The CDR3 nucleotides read TGTGCCTGGAGGGGGACTAGCACCGGGGAGCTGTTTTTT. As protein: CAWRGTSTGELFF.

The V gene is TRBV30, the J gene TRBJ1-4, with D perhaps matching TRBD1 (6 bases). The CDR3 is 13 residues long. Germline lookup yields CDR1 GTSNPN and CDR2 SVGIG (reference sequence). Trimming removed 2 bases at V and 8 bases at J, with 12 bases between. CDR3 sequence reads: CAWSRGLREKLFF. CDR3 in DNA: TGTGCCTGGAGTAGGGGGTTACGGGAAAAACTGTTTTTT.

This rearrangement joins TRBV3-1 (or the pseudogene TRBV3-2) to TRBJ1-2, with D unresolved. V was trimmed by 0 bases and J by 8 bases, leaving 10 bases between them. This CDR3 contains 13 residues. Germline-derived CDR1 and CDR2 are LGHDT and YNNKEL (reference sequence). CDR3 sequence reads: CASSQETVGGYTF. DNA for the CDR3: TGTGCCAGCAGCCAAGAAACGGTGGGCGGCTACACCTTC.

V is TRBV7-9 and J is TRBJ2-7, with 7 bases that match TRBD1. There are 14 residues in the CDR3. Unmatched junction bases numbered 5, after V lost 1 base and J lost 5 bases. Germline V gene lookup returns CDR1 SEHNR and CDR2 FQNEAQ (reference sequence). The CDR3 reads CASSLVADRDEQYF. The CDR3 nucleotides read TGTGCCAGCAGCTTAGTGGCCGACAGGGACGAGCAGTACTTC.

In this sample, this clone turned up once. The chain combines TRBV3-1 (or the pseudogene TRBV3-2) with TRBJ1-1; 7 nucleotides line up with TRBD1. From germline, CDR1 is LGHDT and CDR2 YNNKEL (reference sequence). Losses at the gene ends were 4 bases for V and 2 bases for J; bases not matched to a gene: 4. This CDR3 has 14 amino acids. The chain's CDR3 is CASSLRQGNTEAFF. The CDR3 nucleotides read TGTGCCAGCAGCCTCAGACAGGGAAACACTGAAGCTTTCTTT.

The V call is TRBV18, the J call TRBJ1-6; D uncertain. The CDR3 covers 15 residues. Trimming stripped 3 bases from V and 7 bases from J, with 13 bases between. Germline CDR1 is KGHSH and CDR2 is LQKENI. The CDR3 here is CASSPQNSLNSPLHF. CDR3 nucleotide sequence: TGTGCCAGCTCACCGCAAAACTCGCTCAATTCACCCCTCCACTTT.

CDR3 region: CASSDRQGYSTDTQYF. The DNA of the CDR3 is TGCGCCAGCAGCGATCGACAGGGGTATTCAACAGATACGCAGTATTTT. This chain joins TRBV5-1 and TRBJ2-3; 8 nucleotides match TRBD1. The ends lost 4 bases at V and 3 bases at J; junction bases unmatched: 10. This CDR3 is built from 16 residues. CDR1 and CDR2 from the germline V gene are SGHRS and YFSETQ.

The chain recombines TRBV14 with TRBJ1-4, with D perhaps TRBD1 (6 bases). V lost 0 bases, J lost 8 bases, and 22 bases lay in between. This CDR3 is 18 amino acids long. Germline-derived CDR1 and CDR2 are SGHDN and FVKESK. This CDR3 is CASSQDLAAGGYREKLFF. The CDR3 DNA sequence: TGTGCCAGCAGCCAAGATCTCGCAGCGGGGGGCTACAGGGAAAAACTGTTTTTT.

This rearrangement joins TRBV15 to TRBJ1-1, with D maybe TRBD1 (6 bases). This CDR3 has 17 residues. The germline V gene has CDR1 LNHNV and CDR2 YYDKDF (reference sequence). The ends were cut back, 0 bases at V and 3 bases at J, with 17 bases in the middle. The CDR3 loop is CATSRDGPGARYTEAFF. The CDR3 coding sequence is TGTGCCACCAGCAGAGATGGGCCAGGGGCGCGGTACACTGAAGCTTTCTTT.

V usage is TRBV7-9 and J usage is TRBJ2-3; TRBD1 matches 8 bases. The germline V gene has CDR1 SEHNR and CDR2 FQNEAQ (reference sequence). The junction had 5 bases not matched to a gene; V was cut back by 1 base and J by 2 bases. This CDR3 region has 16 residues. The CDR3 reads CASSLGYRGDTDTQYF. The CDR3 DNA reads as TGTGCCAGCAGCTTAGGATACAGGGGGGACACAGATACGCAGTATTTT.